This TCR beta chain was obtained from a study of CDR3 diversity in severe acne. Unmatched junction bases numbered 7, after V lost 2 bases and J lost 5 bases. Looked up from germline, CDR1 is SGHDT and CDR2 is YYEEEE. The CDR3 totals 14 residues. TCRdb recomputed calls from the PCR reads with MiXCR, one row per CDR3 protein. The sample records about 90,000 distinct CDR3 sequences, approximately 49% being singletons. This clonotype was recorded many times. The source material was blood. The rearrangement joins TRBV5-6 to TRBJ2-7; 7 bases are shared with TRBD1. The sequence was collected from a male donor with severe acne vulgaris. CDR3 loop: CASSLTPGGNEQYF. CDR3 nucleotides: TGTGCCAGCAGCTTAACCCCAGGGGGAAACGAGCAGTACTTC.